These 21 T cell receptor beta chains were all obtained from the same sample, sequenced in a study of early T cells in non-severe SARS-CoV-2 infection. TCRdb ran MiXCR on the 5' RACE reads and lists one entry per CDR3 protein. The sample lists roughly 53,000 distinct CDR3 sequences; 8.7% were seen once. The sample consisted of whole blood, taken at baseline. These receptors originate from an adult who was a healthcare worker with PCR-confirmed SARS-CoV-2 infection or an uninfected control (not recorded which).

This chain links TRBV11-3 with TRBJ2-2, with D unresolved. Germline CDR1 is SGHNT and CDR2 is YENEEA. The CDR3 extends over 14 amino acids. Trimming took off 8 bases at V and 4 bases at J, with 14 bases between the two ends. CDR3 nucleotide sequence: TGTGCCAGCGGCGAGCGTACGACCACCGGGGAGCTGTTTTTT. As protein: CASGERTTTGELFF.

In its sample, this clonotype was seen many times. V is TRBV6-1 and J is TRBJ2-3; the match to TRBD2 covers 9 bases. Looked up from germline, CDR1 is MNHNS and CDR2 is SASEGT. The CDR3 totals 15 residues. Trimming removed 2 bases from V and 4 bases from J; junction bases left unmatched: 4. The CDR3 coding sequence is TGTGCCAGCAGTGAATCCCTAGCGGGGTCAGATACGCAGTATTTT. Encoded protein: CASSESLAGSDTQYF.

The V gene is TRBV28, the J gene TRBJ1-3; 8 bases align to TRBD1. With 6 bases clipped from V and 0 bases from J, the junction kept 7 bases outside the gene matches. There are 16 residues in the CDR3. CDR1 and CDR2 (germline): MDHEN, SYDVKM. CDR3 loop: CASSLGQGGSGNTIYF. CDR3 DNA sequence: TGTGCCAGCAGCCTTGGACAGGGAGGCTCTGGAAACACCATATATTTT.

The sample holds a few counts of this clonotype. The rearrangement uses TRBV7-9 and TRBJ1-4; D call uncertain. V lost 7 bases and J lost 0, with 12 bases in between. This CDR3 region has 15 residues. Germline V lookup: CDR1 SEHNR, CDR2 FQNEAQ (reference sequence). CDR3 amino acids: CASTLSSATNEKLFF. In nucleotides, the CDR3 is TGTGCCAGCACCCTTAGCAGTGCAACTAATGAAAAACTGTTTTTT.

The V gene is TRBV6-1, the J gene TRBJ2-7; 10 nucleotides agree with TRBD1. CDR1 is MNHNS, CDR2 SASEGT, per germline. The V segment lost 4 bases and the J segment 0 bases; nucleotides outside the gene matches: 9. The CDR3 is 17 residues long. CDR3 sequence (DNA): TGTGCCAGCAGTGGTGATGACAGGGGGCCACACTCCTACGAGCAGTACTTC. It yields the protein CASSGDDRGPHSYEQYF.

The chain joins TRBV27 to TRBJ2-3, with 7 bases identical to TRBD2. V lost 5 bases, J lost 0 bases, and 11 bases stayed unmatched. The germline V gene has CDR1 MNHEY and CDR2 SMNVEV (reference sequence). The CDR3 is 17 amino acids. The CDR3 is CASSRNPSGISTDTQYF. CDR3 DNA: TGTGCCAGCAGTCGCAATCCGAGCGGGATTAGCACAGATACGCAGTATTTT.

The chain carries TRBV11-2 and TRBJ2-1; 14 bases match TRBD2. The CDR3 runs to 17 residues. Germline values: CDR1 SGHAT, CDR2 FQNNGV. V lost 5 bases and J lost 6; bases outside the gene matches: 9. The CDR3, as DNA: TGTGCCAGCAGCCCTCGGACTAGCGGGGGGCCGTCCAATGAGCAGTTCTTC. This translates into CASSPRTSGGPSNEQFF.

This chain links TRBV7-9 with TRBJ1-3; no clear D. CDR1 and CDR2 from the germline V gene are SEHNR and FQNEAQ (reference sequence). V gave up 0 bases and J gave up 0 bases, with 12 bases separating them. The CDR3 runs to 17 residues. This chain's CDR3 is CASSLAFGRTSGNTIYF. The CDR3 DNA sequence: TGTGCCAGCAGCTTAGCCTTCGGACGGACCTCTGGAAACACCATATATTTT.

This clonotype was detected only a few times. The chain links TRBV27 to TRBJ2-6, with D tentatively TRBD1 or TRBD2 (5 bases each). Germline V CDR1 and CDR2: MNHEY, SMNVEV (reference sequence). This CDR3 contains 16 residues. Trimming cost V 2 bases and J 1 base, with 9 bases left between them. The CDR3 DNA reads TGTGCCAGCAGTTTACGGGGCCGATCTGGGGCCAACGTCCTGACTTTC. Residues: CASSLRGRSGANVLTF.

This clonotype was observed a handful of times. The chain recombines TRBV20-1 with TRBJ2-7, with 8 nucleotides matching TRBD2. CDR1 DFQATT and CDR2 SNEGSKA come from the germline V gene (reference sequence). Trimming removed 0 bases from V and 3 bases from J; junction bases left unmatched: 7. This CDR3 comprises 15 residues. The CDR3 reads CSARDVQSGGYEQYF. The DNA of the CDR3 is TGCAGTGCTAGAGACGTTCAGAGCGGGGGCTACGAGCAGTACTTC.

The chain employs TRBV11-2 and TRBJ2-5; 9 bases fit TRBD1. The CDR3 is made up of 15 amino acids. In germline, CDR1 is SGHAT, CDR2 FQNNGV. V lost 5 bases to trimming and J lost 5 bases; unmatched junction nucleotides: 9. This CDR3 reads CASSHTGGAEETQYF. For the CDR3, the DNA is TGTGCCAGCAGCCATACAGGGGGCGCCGAGGAGACCCAGTACTTC.

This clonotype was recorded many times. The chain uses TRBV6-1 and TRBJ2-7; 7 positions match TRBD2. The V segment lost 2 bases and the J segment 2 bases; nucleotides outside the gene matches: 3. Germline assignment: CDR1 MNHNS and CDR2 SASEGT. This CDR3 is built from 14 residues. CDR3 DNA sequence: TGTGCCAGCAGTGAATGGGGGGGACCCTACGAGCAGTACTTC. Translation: CASSEWGGPYEQYF.

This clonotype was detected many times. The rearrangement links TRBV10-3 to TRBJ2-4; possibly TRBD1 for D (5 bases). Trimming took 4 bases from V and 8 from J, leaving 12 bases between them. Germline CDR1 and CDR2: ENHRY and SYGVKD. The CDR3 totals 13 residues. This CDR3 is CAISGQGSHIQYF. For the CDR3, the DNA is TGTGCCATCAGTGGGCAGGGATCGCACATTCAGTACTTC.

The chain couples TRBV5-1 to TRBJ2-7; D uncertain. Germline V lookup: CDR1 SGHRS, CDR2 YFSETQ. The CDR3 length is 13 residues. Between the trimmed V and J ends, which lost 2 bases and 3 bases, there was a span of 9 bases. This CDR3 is CASSFASDYEQYF. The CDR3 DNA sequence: TGCGCCAGCAGCTTCGCCAGCGACTACGAGCAGTACTTC.

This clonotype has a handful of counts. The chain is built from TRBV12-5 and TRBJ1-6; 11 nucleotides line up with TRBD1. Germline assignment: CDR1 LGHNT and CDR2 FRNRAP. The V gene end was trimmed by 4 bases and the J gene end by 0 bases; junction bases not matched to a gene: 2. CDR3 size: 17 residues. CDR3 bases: TGTGCTAGTGGTTGGGGGACAGGGGGCTCCTATAATTCACCCCTCCACTTT. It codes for CASGWGTGGSYNSPLHF. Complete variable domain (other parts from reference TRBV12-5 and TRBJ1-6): DARVTQTPRHKVTEMGQEVTMRCQPILGHNTVFWYRQTMMQGLELLAYFRNRAPLDDSGMPKDRFSAEMPDATLATLKIQPSEPRDSAVYFCASGWGTGGSYNSPLHFGNGTRLTVT.

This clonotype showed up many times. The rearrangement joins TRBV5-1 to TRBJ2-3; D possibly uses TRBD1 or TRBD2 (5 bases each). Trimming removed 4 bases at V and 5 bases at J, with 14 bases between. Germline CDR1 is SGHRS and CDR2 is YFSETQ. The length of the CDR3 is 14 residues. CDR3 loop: CASSHGALGDTQYF. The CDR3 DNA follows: TGCGCCAGCAGCCACGGGGCCTTGGGAGATACGCAGTATTTT.

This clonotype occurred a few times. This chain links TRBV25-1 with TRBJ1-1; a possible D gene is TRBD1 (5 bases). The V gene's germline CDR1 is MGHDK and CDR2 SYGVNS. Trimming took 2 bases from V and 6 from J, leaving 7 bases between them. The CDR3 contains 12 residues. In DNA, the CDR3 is TGTGCCAGCAGTGAAGAAGGGGCTGAAGCTTTCTTT. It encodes CASSEEGAEAFF.

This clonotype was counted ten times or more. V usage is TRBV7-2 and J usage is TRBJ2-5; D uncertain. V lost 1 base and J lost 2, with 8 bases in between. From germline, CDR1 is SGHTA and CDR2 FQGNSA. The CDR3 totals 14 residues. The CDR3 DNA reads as TGTGCCAGCAGCTTAGGTGCGGTGCAAGAGACCCAGTACTTC. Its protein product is CASSLGAVQETQYF. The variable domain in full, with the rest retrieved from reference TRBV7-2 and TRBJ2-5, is GAGVSQSPSNKVTEKGKDVELRCDPISGHTALYWYRQSLGQGLEFLIYFQGNSAPDKSGLPSDRFSAERTGGSVSTLTIQRTQQEDSAVYLCASSLGAVQETQYFGPGTRLLVL.

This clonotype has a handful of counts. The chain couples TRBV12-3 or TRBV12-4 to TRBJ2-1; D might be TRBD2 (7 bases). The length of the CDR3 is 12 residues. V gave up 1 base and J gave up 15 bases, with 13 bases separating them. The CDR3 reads CASSLGGGLGFF. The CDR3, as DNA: TGTGCCAGCAGTTTAGGCGGGGGCCTGGGGTTCTTC.

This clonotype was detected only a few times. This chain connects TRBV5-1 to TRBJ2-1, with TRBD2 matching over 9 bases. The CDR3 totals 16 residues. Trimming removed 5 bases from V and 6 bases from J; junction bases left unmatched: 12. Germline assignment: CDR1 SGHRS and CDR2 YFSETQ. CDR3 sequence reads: CASSEVPAGGGNEQFF. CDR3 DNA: TGCGCCAGCAGTGAGGTGCCAGCGGGGGGAGGCAATGAGCAGTTCTTC.

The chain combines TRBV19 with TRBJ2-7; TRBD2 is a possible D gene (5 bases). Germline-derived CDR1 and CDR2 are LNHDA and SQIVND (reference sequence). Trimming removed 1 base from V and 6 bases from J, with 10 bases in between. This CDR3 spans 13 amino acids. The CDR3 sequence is CASSIVDGGEQYF. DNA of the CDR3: TGTGCCAGTAGTATAGTGGACGGAGGCGAGCAGTACTTC.